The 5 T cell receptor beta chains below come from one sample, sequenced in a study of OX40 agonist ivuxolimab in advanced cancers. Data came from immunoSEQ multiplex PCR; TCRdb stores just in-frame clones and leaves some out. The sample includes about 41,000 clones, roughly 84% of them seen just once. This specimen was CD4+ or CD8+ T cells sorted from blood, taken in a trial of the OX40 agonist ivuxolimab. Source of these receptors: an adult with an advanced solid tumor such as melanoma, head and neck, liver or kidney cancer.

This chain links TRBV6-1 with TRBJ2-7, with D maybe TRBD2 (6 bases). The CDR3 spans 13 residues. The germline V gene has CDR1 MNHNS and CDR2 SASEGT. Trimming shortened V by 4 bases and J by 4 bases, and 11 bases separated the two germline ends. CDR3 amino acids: CASSAGTLYEQYF. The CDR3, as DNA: TGTGCCAGCAGTGCTGGGACTTTATACGAGCAGTACTTC.

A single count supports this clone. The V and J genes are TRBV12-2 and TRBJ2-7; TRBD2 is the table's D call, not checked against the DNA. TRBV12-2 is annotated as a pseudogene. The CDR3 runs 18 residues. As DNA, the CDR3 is TGTGCAAGTCGCTTAGCCCGACGCATACTAGCGGCCCGGGAGGAGCAGTACTTC. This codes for CASRLARRILAAREEQYF.

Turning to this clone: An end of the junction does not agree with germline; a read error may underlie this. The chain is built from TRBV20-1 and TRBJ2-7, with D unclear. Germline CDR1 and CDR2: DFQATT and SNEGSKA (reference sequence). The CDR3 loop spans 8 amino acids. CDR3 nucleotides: TGCAGGGCTTACGGGCAGTACTTC. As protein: CRAYGQYF.

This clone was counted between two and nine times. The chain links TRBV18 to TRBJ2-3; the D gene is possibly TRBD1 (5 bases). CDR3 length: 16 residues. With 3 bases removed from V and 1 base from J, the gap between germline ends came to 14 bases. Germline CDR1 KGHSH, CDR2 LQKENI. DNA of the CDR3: TGTGCCAGCTCACCCAACTTACCGACAGGCACAGATACGCAGTATTTT. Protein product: CASSPNLPTGTDTQYF. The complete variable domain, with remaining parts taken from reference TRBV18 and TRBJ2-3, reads NAGVMQNPRHLVRRRGQEARLRCSPMKGHSHVYWYRQLPEEGLKFMVYLQKENIIDESGMPKERFSAEFPKEGPSILRIQQVVRGDSAAYFCASSPNLPTGTDTQYFGPGTRLTVL.

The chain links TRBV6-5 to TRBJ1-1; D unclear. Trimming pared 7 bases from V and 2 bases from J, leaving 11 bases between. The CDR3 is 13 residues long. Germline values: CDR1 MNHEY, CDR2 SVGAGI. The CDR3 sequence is CASTFEANTEAFF. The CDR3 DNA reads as TGTGCCAGCACCTTCGAGGCCAACACTGAAGCTTTCTTT.